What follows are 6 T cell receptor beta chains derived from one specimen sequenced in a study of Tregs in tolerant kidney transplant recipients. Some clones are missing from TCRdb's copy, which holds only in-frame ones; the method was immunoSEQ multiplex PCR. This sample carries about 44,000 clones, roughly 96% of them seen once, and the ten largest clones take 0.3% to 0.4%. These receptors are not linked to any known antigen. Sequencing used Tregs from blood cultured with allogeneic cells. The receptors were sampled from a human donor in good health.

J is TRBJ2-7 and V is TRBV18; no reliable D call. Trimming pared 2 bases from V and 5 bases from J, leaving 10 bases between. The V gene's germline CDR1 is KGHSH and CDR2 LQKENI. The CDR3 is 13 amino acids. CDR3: CASSPGLVHEQYF. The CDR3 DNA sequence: TGTGCCAGCTCACCAGGCCTAGTACACGAGCAGTACTTC.

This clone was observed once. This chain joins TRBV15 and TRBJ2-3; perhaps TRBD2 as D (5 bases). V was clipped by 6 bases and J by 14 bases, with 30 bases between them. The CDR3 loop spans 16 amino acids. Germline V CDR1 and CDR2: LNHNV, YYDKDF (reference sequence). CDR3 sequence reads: CATRRKKERNYRDLYF. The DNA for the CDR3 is TGTGCCACCAGAAGAAAAAAAGAGCGGAACTACCGAGATCTGTATTTT.

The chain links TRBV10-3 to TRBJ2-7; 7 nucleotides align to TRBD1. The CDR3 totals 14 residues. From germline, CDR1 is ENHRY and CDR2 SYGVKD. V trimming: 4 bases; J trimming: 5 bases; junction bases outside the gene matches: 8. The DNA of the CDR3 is TGTGCCATCAGTGCCGTCGACAGGGACCACGAGCAGTACTTC. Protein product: CAISAVDRDHEQYF.

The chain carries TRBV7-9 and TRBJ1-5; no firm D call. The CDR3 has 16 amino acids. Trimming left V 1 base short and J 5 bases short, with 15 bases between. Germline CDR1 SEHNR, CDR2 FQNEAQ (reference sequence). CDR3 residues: CASSLGWTLYDQPQHF. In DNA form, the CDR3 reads TGTGCCAGCAGCTTAGGATGGACTCTCTATGATCAGCCCCAGCATTTT.

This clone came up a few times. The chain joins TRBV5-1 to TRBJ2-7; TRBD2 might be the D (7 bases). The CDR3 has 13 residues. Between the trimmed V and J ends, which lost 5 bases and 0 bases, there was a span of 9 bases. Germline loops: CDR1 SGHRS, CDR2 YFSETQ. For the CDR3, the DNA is TGCGCCAGCAGGGGGGGGCCCTCCTACGAGCAGTACTTC. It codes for CASRGGPSYEQYF. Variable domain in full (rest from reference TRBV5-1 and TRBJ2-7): KAGVTQTPRYLIKTRGQQVTLSCSPISGHRSVSWYQQTPGQGLQFLFEYFSETQRNKGNFPGRFSGRQFSNSRSEMNVSTLELGDSALYLCASRGGPSYEQYFGPGTRLTVT.

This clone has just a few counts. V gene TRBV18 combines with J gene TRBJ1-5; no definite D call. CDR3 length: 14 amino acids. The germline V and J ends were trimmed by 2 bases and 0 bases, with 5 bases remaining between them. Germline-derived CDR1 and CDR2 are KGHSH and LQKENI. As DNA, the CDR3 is TGTGCCAGCTCACCAGAGAATAGCAATCAGCCCCAGCATTTT. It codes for CASSPENSNQPQHF.